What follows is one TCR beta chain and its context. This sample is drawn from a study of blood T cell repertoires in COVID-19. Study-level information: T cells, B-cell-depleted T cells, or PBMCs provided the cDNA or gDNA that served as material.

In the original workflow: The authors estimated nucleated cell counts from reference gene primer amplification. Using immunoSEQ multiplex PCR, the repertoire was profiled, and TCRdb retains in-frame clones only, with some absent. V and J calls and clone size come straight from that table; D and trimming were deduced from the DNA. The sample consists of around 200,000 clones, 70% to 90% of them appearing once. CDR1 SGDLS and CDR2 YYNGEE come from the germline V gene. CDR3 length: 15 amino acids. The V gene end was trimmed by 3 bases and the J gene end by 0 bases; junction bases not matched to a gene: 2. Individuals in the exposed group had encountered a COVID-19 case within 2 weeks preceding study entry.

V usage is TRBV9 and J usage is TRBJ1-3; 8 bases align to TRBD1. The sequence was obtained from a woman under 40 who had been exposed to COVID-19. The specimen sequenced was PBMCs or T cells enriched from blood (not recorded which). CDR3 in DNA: TGTGCCAGCAGCGCGACAGGGGTCTCTGGAAACACCATATATTTT. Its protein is CASSATGVSGNTIYF.